This T cell receptor (beta chain) was captured in a study of control samples from healthy donors and cancer patients. The protocol was immunoSEQ multiplex PCR, while the TCRdb copy is restricted to in-frame clones and leaves out a portion. The sample shows about 180,000 clones, around 89% of them seen only once. The clonotype was recovered from a woman in her forties or fifties in good health. Sequenced material: blood.

The DNA of the CDR3 is TGTGCCAGCAACAATATAAAGGGCAGTCCAACCGGGAACACCGGGGAGCTGTTTTTT. It yields the protein CASNNIKGSPTGNTGELFF. The genes are TRBV21-1 and TRBJ2-2. TRBV21-1 is a pseudogene. The CDR3 extends over 19 amino acids.